This TCR beta chain came from a study of response to subunit inactivated influenza vaccine. Broader study findings: Authors proposed each seasonal influenza vaccination draws in few new T cells.

This clonotype was observed many times. The target antigen is unknown. One entry per CDR3 protein results from TCRdb running MiXCR on the RT-PCR reads. Of approximately 680,000 distinct CDR3 sequences in the sample, 15% to 19% were seen once. The sample consisted of PBMCs from blood, taken 11 to 12 days after vaccination. The TCR was taken from a man between 50 and 59 years old who received an inactivated influenza vaccine.

CDR3 residues: CAWSVREQFF. The CDR3 DNA follows: TGTGCCTGGAGTGTACGTGAGCAGTTCTTC. The genes are TRBV30 and TRBJ2-1; D call uncertain. Germline CDR1 GTSNPN, CDR2 SVGIG (reference sequence). The CDR3 extends over 10 amino acids. V lost 0 bases, J lost 9 bases, and 3 bases lay in between. Full variable domain (rest looked up from reference TRBV30 and TRBJ2-1): SQTIHQWPATLVQPVGSPLSLECTVEGTSNPNLYWYRQAAGRGLQLLFYSVGIGQISSEVPQNLSASRPQDRQFILSSKKLLLSDSGFYLCAWSVREQFFGPGTRLTVL.